The present entry profiles one T cell receptor beta chain with its context. The ends were cut back, 3 bases at V and 1 base at J, with 11 bases in the middle. Germline V CDR1 and CDR2: SGHDT, YYEEEE. This CDR3 is 14 amino acids long. The table came from immunoSEQ multiplex PCR; TCRdb's copy has only in-frame clones and leaves some out. The sample carries roughly 28,000 clones, 70% to 80% recorded once. The sample comes from a study of control samples from healthy donors and cancer patients. The TCR sequence derives from a man in his 60s with head and neck cancer. The V gene is TRBV5-6, the J gene TRBJ2-7; D might be TRBD2 (6 bases). Sequencing used PBMCs. DNA for the CDR3: TGTGCCAGCAGCTGGGGACTGAAGTCCTACGAGCAGTACTTC. Amino acids: CASSWGLKSYEQYF. Full variable domain (missing parts from reference TRBV5-6 and TRBJ2-7): DAGVTQSPTHLIKTRGQQVTLRCSPKSGHDTVSWYQQALGQGPQFIFQYYEEEERQRGNFPDRFSGHQFPNYSSELNVNALLLGDSALYLCASSWGLKSYEQYFGPGTRLTVT.